A selection of T cell receptor beta chains follows, all from one sample in a study of blood T cell repertoires in COVID-19. The repertoire was sequenced with immunoSEQ multiplex PCR; TCRdb's copy has only in-frame clones and lacks some. Of about 190,000 clones listed, less than 90% were seen once; the top ten hold 1.1%. Material for sequencing was peripheral blood. The receptors were gathered from a man under 40 with acute or convalescent COVID-19. Each CDR3 is given with its conserved first and last residue. Each record gives: D gene, clone size, V gene, J gene, CDR3 length, CDR3 DNA, CDR3 protein. D genes are given only for firm matches. Not every row has a clone size; where given, it reads once, few, many or a size class.

>TRBD1|NA|TRBV6-6|TRBJ1-1|15
TGTGCCAGCAGAGAGGAGGGGACAGGGGCGACTGAAGCTTTCTTT
CASREEGTGATEAFF
>TRBD2|NA|TRBV7-6|TRBJ2-2|16
TGTGCCAGCAGCCCTCCCCGGTCAGCGGGATCCGGGGAGCTGTTTTTT
CASSPPRSAGSGELFF
>NA|NA|TRBV7-9|TRBJ2-7|13
TGTGCCAGCAGCCAGGACCTTACGGGGGAGCAGTACTTC
CASSQDLTGEQYF
>TRBD1|few|TRBV28|TRBJ1-2|16
TGTGCCAGCGGAATGGCGTTTGGACAGGGGGTCTCTGGCTACACCTTC
CASGMAFGQGVSGYTF
>NA|NA|TRBV2|TRBJ2-7|12
TGTGCCAGCAGTCCTCAGGTTTTCGAGCAGTACTTC
CASSPQVFEQYF
>NA|NA|TRBV29-1|TRBJ1-6|14
TGCAGCGTGACCTTAACAGGGAGTAATTCACCCCTCCACTTT
CSVTLTGSNSPLHF
>TRBD2|NA|TRBV5-1|TRBJ2-7|14
TGCGCCAGCAGCTTGACTAGCGGGTCCTACGAGCAGTACTTC
CASSLTSGSYEQYF
>NA|NA|TRBV27|TRBJ1-5|15
TGTGCCAGCAGTTTAACACAGCCGAAAGATCAGCCCCAGCATTTT
CASSLTQPKDQPQHF
>NA|NA|TRBV5-8|TRBJ2-2|15
TGTGCCAGCAGCTTGGGACAGTGGGTTACCGGGGAGCTGTTTTTT
CASSLGQWVTGELFF
>TRBD1|NA|TRBV19|TRBJ2-7|15
TGTGCCAGTAGCCATAGGGGACAGAGCTTCTCTGAGCAGTACTTC
CASSHRGQSFSEQYF
>TRBD2|NA|TRBV10-3|TRBJ2-2|15
TGTGCCATCAGCCTCAGCGGGGCGAACACCGGGGAGCTGTTTTTT
CAISLSGANTGELFF
>NA|NA|TRBV28|TRBJ1-4|11
TGTGCCAGCAGTTCCAGGACAGAACTGTTTTTT
CASSSRTELFF
>NA|NA|TRBV19|TRBJ2-1|16
TGTGCCAGTAGTATGTGGACAAGGGCCACCTACAATGAGCAGTTCTTC
CASSMWTRATYNEQFF
>NA|NA|TRBV21-1|TRBJ1-1|13
TGTGCCAGCAGCAAATTGAGGGCTAAAAAAGCTTTCTTT
CASSKLRAKKAFF
>TRBD2|NA|TRBV3-1/TRBV3-2|TRBJ2-5|14
TGTGCCAGCAGCTCGCGGGGGTACCAAGAGACCCAGTACTTC
CASSSRGYQETQYF
>TRBD1|NA|TRBV28|TRBJ1-5|14
TGTGCCAGCAGGTGGACAGGGGGGGATCAGCCCCAGCATTTT
CASRWTGGDQPQHF
>NA|NA|TRBV28|TRBJ2-6|17
TGTGCCAGCAGTCTGCGGGTGGGGAGCTCTGGGGCCAACGTCCTGACTTTC
CASSLRVGSSGANVLTF
>NA|NA|TRBV18|TRBJ2-7|13
TGTGCCAGCTCACCGTGGCCTTCCTACGAGCAGTACTTC
CASSPWPSYEQYF
>NA|NA|TRBV28|TRBJ2-1|17
NA
CASSPSQTISVRGEQFF
>TRBD1|NA|TRBV28|TRBJ1-2|17
TGTGCCAGCAGTTCTCTCCGGACAGGGCTAGCTAACTATGGCTACACCTTC
CASSSLRTGLANYGYTF
>NA|NA|TRBV6-5|TRBJ1-5|13
TGTGCCAGCAGTCGACAGGCAAACCAGCCCCAGCATTTT
CASSRQANQPQHF
>NA|NA|TRBV3-1/TRBV3-2|TRBJ1-2|15
TGTGCCAGCAGCCAAGTTTCAGGGTTCGGCTATGGCTACACCTTC
CASSQVSGFGYGYTF
>NA|NA|TRBV7-2|TRBJ2-7|18
TGTGCCAGCAGCTTAGGGCCCGGGTGGAGGGGGCTCTCCTACGAGCAGTACTTC
CASSLGPGWRGLSYEQYF
>TRBD1|NA|TRBV5-4|TRBJ1-6|15
TGTGCCAGCAGCATACCGGGACAGGGGTCTTCACCCCTCCACTTT
CASSIPGQGSSPLHF
>NA|NA|TRBV28|TRBJ1-2|15
TGTGCCAGCAGTTTATGGGAGACAGAAGCCTATGGCTACACCTTC
CASSLWETEAYGYTF
>NA|NA|TRBV3-1/TRBV3-2|TRBJ1-1|14
TGTGCCAGCAGCCGAACGACAGTGAACACTGAAGCTTTCTTT
CASSRTTVNTEAFF
>TRBD2|NA|TRBV20-1|TRBJ2-5|15
TGCAGTGCTAGTCGACTAGCGGGAGTTCGAGAGACCCAGTACTTC
CSASRLAGVRETQYF
>TRBD2|NA|TRBV30|TRBJ2-2|18
TGTGCCTGGAGTTTCGGACTAGCGGGGGGGCCTGGGACCGGGGAGCTGTTTTTT
CAWSFGLAGGPGTGELFF
>NA|NA|TRBV5-1|TRBJ1-4|14
TGCGCCAGCACCCCGGGGGGGATGAATGAAAAACTGTTTTTT
CASTPGGMNEKLFF